One sample yielded the 31 T cell receptor beta chains listed below, sequenced in a study of blood T cell repertoires in COVID-19. Using immunoSEQ multiplex PCR, the repertoire was profiled, and TCRdb retains in-frame clones only, with some absent. The repertoire includes a few hundred thousand clones, more than 75% of them detected once, and about a tenth sits in the top ten. Sequenced: PBMCs or T cells enriched from blood (not recorded which). These receptors were obtained from a woman aged 45-59 years who had recovered from COVID-19.

This chain uses TRBV18 with TRBJ1-2; 9 bases are a match to TRBD1. V shed 3 bases, J shed 4 bases, and the junction held 6 bases outside the gene matches. Germline CDR1 KGHSH, CDR2 LQKENI. The CDR3 length is 15 residues. The CDR3 reads CASSPSGQGSYGYTF. The DNA of the CDR3 is TGTGCCAGCTCACCCTCGGGACAGGGCTCCTATGGCTACACCTTC.

This chain connects TRBV24-1 to TRBJ1-6; the match to TRBD1 covers 11 bases. Germline values: CDR1 KGHDR, CDR2 SFDVKD. J lost 10 bases, V lost 3 bases, and 4 bases had no gene match. The CDR3 contains 15 residues. This chain's CDR3 is CATSDLGQGASPLHF. The CDR3 DNA reads as TGTGCCACCAGTGATCTAGGACAGGGGGCCTCACCCCTCCACTTT.

V is TRBV20-1 and J is TRBJ1-1; D not resolved. Trimming pared 6 bases from V and 9 bases from J, leaving 11 bases between. Germline V gives CDR1 DFQATT, CDR2 SNEGSKA (reference sequence). This CDR3 spans 10 amino acids. The CDR3 region is CSARSVQAFF. The CDR3 coding sequence is TGCAGTGCCAGATCGGTTCAAGCTTTCTTT.

The V and J genes are TRBV5-1 and TRBJ2-5; 7 nucleotides align to TRBD1. After removal of 3 bases from V and 2 bases from J, the junction contained 4 bases not matched to a gene. This CDR3 has 14 amino acids. Per the germline V gene, CDR1 is SGHRS and CDR2 is YFSETQ. For the CDR3, the DNA is TGCGCCAGCAGCTCGGCAGGGGGTCAAGAGACCCAGTACTTC. The encoded protein is CASSSAGGQETQYF.

The chain carries TRBV6-4 and TRBJ1-2, with a weak D call TRBD1 (6 bases). Per the germline V gene, CDR1 is MRHNA and CDR2 is SNTAGT. This CDR3 is 17 amino acids long. Deletions cut 5 bases from V and 1 base from J, with 20 bases between. The CDR3 region is CASSLYAGEPFNYGYTF. CDR3 coding DNA: TGTGCCAGCAGTTTATATGCAGGGGAACCATTTAACTATGGCTACACCTTC.

The V and J genes are TRBV28 and TRBJ1-1, with D hard to call. V gave up 6 bases and J gave up 0 bases, with 8 bases separating them. Germline CDR1 and CDR2: MDHEN and SYDVKM. The CDR3 has 13 residues. In nucleotides, the CDR3 is TGTGCCAGCAGGGGCAGTATGAACACTGAAGCTTTCTTT. Translating gives CASRGSMNTEAFF.

The chain couples TRBV28 to TRBJ1-2, with D perhaps TRBD1 (6 bases). Germline CDR1 and CDR2: MDHEN and SYDVKM. The V end lost 3 bases, the J end lost 4 bases, and 12 bases lay between the germline ends. This CDR3 region has 14 residues. The CDR3 loop reads CASSFGGAFYGYTF. The CDR3 DNA is TGTGCCAGCAGTTTCGGGGGGGCGTTCTATGGCTACACCTTC.

The chain is built from TRBV30 and TRBJ1-5, with 10 bases matching TRBD1. V lost 7 bases to trimming and J lost 5 bases; unmatched junction nucleotides: 2. Germline CDR1 is GTSNPN and CDR2 is SVGIG (reference sequence). This CDR3 spans 12 amino acids. The CDR3 DNA reads TGTGCCTACGGGACAGGGGATCAGCCCCAGCATTTT. Its translation is CAYGTGDQPQHF. The full variable domain, rest sourced from reference TRBV30 and TRBJ1-5, is SQTIHQWPATLVQPVGSPLSLECTVEGTSNPNLYWYRQAAGRGLQLLFYSVGIGQISSEVPQNLSASRPQDRQFILSSKKLLLSDSGFYLCAYGTGDQPQHFGDGTRLSIL.

CDR3 in amino acids: CASSPGTSGVRSYEQYF. CDR3 nucleotides: TGTGCCAGCAGCCCCGGGACTAGCGGGGTCCGCTCCTACGAGCAGTACTTC. The gene calls are TRBV7-2 and TRBJ2-7; 13 nucleotides line up with TRBD2. The CDR3 loop spans 17 amino acids. Losses at the gene ends were 5 bases for V and 0 bases for J; bases not matched to a gene: 7. Germline V gives CDR1 SGHTA, CDR2 FQGNSA.

The V gene is TRBV6-5, the J gene TRBJ1-1, with a weak D call TRBD1 (5 bases). CDR1 MNHEY and CDR2 SVGAGI come from the germline V gene. The CDR3 loop spans 15 amino acids. V was clipped by 5 bases and J by 0 bases, with 13 bases between them. CDR3 region: CASSPGGGMNTEAFF. The CDR3 nucleotides read TGTGCCAGCAGTCCCGGGGGGGGAATGAACACTGAAGCTTTCTTT.

This chain connects TRBV5-5 to TRBJ1-2; weak D call: TRBD1 (5 bases). V was trimmed by 2 bases and J by 3 bases, leaving 14 bases between them. The germline CDR1 and CDR2 sequences are SGHKS and YYEKEE (reference sequence). There are 15 residues in the CDR3. CDR3 in amino acids: CASSLGLTEYYGYTF. The CDR3 region has the DNA TGTGCCAGCAGCTTAGGCCTGACAGAATACTATGGCTACACCTTC.

Details on this clone: Other DNA sequences in this specimen translate into the identical CDR3. The chain is built from TRBV18 and TRBJ1-4; D is ambiguous. The CDR3 loop spans 15 amino acids. The ends were cut back, 3 bases at V and 0 bases at J, with 8 bases in the middle. From germline, CDR1 is KGHSH and CDR2 LQKENI. CDR3 nucleotides: TGTGCCAGCTCACCCCGTGGAGCAACTAATGAAAAACTGTTTTTT. Its translation: CASSPRGATNEKLFF.

The gene calls are TRBV11-2 and TRBJ1-2, with D maybe TRBD1 (5 bases). Between the trimmed V and J ends, which lost 7 bases and 9 bases, there was a span of 21 bases. The CDR3 loop spans 14 amino acids. Germline-derived CDR1 and CDR2 are SGHAT and FQNNGV. DNA for the CDR3: TGTGCCAGCACCACCAGCGGGGGACGGTCCAGCTACACCTTC. It yields the protein CASTTSGGRSSYTF.

The gene calls are TRBV7-6 and TRBJ1-1, with 10 positions matching TRBD1. The trim removed 4 bases at V and 0 bases at J, leaving 5 bases unmatched. Germline assignment: CDR1 SGHVS and CDR2 FNYEAQ. The CDR3 is 16 amino acids. CDR3: CASSSTTGGLNTEAFF. In DNA, the CDR3 is TGTGCCAGCAGCTCCACGACAGGGGGCTTGAACACTGAAGCTTTCTTT.

This chain links TRBV7-2 with TRBJ1-5, with TRBD1 identical over 7 bases. Germline V CDR1 and CDR2: SGHTA, FQGNSA. This CDR3 is built from 17 residues. V lost 0 bases and J lost 4; bases outside the gene matches: 9. CDR3 sequence reads: CASSLALWARGNQPQHF. CDR3 coding DNA: TGTGCCAGCAGCTTAGCCTTGTGGGCCAGGGGGAATCAGCCCCAGCATTTT.

This chain links TRBV5-1 with TRBJ1-1, with D tentatively TRBD1 (6 bases). The CDR3 contains 13 residues. Germline V gene data show CDR1 as SGHRS and CDR2 as YFSETQ. Trimming took 0 bases from V and 7 from J, leaving 10 bases between them. Written as DNA, the CDR3 is TGCGCCAGCAGCTTGGGGACCAGGGGTGAAGCTTTCTTT. Protein product: CASSLGTRGEAFF.

The DNA for the CDR3 is TGTGCCAGCTCACCTAGAGGACGTCAGGGCGACTATGGCTACACCTTC. It is translated as CASSPRGRQGDYGYTF. The rearrangement links TRBV18 to TRBJ1-2; possibly TRBD1 for D (5 bases). Germline CDR1 and CDR2: KGHSH and LQKENI. V was pared by 3 bases and J by 3 bases, with 17 bases between. This CDR3 region has 16 residues.

V and J are TRBV27 and TRBJ2-5; the D gene is possibly TRBD2 (7 bases). Germline V gene sequence: CDR1 MNHEY, CDR2 SMNVEV (reference sequence). Trimming shortened V by 6 bases and J by 0 bases, and 17 bases separated the two germline ends. CDR3 length: 16 residues. The CDR3 loop reads CASSPGTGGYQETQYF. CDR3 DNA: TGTGCCAGCAGCCCTGGGACGGGGGGCTACCAAGAGACCCAGTACTTC.

The chain links TRBV11-2 to TRBJ2-3, with 15 bases fitting TRBD2. Germline V lookup: CDR1 SGHAT, CDR2 FQNNGV. This CDR3 region has 20 residues. V shed 0 bases and J 8 bases; nucleotides not matched to a gene: 15. The CDR3 nucleotides read TGTGCCAGCAGCTTAGATCCAATCACCCGGACTAGCGGGGGGGCCGGTACGCAGTATTTT. This sequence encodes CASSLDPITRTSGGAGTQYF.

The chain is built from TRBV6-1 and TRBJ1-2, with D unresolved. V lost 2 bases, J lost 4 bases, and 8 bases lay in between. CDR1 is MNHNS, CDR2 SASEGT, per germline. This CDR3 comprises 13 residues. The CDR3 protein is CASSENNGYGYTF. For the CDR3, the DNA is TGTGCCAGCAGTGAAAATAACGGCTATGGCTACACCTTC.

The chain combines TRBV15 with TRBJ2-1; 11 bases agree with TRBD2. V lost 4 bases to trimming and J lost 8 bases; unmatched junction nucleotides: 10. Germline V gives CDR1 LNHNV, CDR2 YYDKDF (reference sequence). CDR3 length: 16 residues. The CDR3 protein is CATSKRRLAGRDEQFF. DNA of the CDR3: TGTGCCACCAGCAAACGAAGACTAGCGGGGAGGGATGAGCAGTTCTTC.

The chain combines TRBV12-3 or TRBV12-4 with TRBJ1-1; D may be TRBD1 (5 bases). The CDR3 extends over 13 amino acids. V was clipped by 3 bases and J by 4 bases, with 9 bases between them. DNA for the CDR3: TGTGCCAGCAGTTTCGTAGGGGCCACTGAAGCTTTCTTT. It specifies CASSFVGATEAFF.

CDR3 DNA sequence: TGTGCCAGCAGCCAAGAATTCACAGGGGCCACCAACTATGGCTACACCTTC. Translation: CASSQEFTGATNYGYTF. The chain employs TRBV4-2 and TRBJ1-2, with 7 bases fitting TRBD1. The CDR3 is made up of 17 amino acids. CDR1 is LGHNA, CDR2 YNFKEQ, per germline. The V segment lost 0 bases and the J segment 2 bases; nucleotides outside the gene matches: 9.

V is TRBV6-2 or TRBV6-3 and J is TRBJ2-7; D might be TRBD2 (6 bases). Germline CDR1 MNHEY, CDR2 SVGEGT. V lost 4 bases, J lost 0 bases, and 22 bases lay in between. The CDR3 runs 18 residues. The CDR3 DNA reads TGTGCCAGCAGTTCCCGAGCCACTGGACTAACCAGCTCCTACGAGCAGTACTTC. This translates into CASSSRATGLTSSYEQYF.

The genes are TRBV5-5 and TRBJ1-5; the match to TRBD1 covers 8 bases. Germline V gives CDR1 SGHKS, CDR2 YYEKEE (reference sequence). After removal of 2 bases from V and 6 bases from J, the junction contained 13 bases not matched to a gene. This CDR3 is 17 amino acids long. The CDR3: CASSFGPAGGIGQPQHF. The CDR3 DNA reads TGTGCCAGCAGCTTCGGTCCGGCAGGGGGCATCGGTCAGCCCCAGCATTTT. The full variable domain, rest sourced from reference TRBV5-5 and TRBJ1-5, is DAGVTQSPTHLIKTRGQQVTLRCSPISGHKSVSWYQQVLGQGPQFIFQYYEKEERGRGNFPDRFSARQFPNYSSELNVNALLLGDSALYLCASSFGPAGGIGQPQHFGDGTRLSIL.

The V gene is TRBV3-1 (or the pseudogene TRBV3-2), the J gene TRBJ1-1; D gene uncertain. Germline V gene data show CDR1 as LGHDT and CDR2 as YNNKEL (reference sequence). V dropped 0 bases and J dropped 1 base, with 9 bases sitting between them. This CDR3 has 15 amino acids. CDR3 bases: TGTGCCAGCAGCCAAGAATGGGGAGCGAACACTGAAGCTTTCTTT. Encoded protein: CASSQEWGANTEAFF.

The CDR3 is CASSLFRENTEAFF. The CDR3 DNA sequence: TGTGCCAGCAGCCTCTTTCGGGAGAACACTGAAGCTTTCTTT. The chain carries TRBV3-1 (or the pseudogene TRBV3-2) and TRBJ1-1, with no clear D. There are 14 residues in the CDR3. Trimming took off 4 bases at V and 1 base at J, with 10 bases between the two ends. Germline CDR1 reads LGHDT; CDR2 reads YNNKEL (reference sequence).

The V call is TRBV29-1, the J call TRBJ2-2, with 7 bases lining up with TRBD2. The CDR3 is 15 amino acids. CDR1 SQVTM and CDR2 ANQGSEA come from the germline V gene. Trimming cost V 7 bases and J 4 bases; bases outside gene matches: 12. Here the CDR3 reads CSAHWGGLSTGELFF. CDR3 DNA sequence: TGCAGCGCTCATTGGGGGGGGTTATCCACCGGGGAGCTGTTTTTT.

This clone was seen a single time. This rearrangement joins TRBV11-2 to TRBJ2-3, with D possibly matching TRBD2 (6 bases). In germline, CDR1 is SGHAT, CDR2 FQNNGV. The CDR3 loop spans 15 amino acids. The V end lost 5 bases, the J end lost 6 bases, and 18 bases lay between the germline ends. For the CDR3, the DNA is TGTGCCAGCAGCCAAACGACTAGTATCATCGATACGCAGTATTTT. It specifies CASSQTTSIIDTQYF.

V is TRBV7-8 and J is TRBJ2-7, with 9 bases lining up with TRBD2. Germline-derived CDR1 and CDR2 are SGHVS and FQNEAQ. The CDR3 is 15 residues long. Trimming cost V 0 bases and J 7 bases; bases outside gene matches: 7. CDR3 in DNA: TGTGCCAGCAGCTTAGCCACCCTCCTAGCGGGGGAGCAGTACTTC. Encoded protein: CASSLATLLAGEQYF. The full variable domain, its missing parts supplied by reference TRBV7-8 and TRBJ2-7, is GAGVSQSPRYKVAKRGQDVALRCDPISGHVSLFWYQQALGQGPEFLTYFQNEAQLDKSGLPSDRFFAERPEGSVSTLKIQRTQQEDSAVYLCASSLATLLAGEQYFGPGTRLTVT.

V and J are TRBV7-9 and TRBJ1-4; 8 bases line up with TRBD1. This CDR3 spans 14 amino acids. Germline loops: CDR1 SEHNR, CDR2 FQNEAQ (reference sequence). V shed 5 bases, J shed 6 bases, and the junction held 5 bases outside the gene matches. The CDR3 here is CASSQDREYEKLFF. In DNA form, the CDR3 reads TGTGCCAGCAGCCAGGACAGGGAGTATGAAAAACTGTTTTTT.